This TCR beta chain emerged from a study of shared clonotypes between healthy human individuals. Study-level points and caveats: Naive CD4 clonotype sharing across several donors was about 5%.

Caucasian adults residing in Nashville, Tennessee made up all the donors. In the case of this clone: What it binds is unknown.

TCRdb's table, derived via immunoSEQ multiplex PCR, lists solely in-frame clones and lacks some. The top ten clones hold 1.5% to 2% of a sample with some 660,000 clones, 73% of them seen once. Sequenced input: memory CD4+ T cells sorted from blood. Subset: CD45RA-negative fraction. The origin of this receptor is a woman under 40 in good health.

The CDR3 DNA follows: TGTGCCAGCAGTTACTCGATGACAGGGGATCAGCCCCAGCATTTT. Protein product: CASSYSMTGDQPQHF. The rearrangement links TRBV6-5 to TRBJ1-5; 8 positions match TRBD1. The CDR3 has 15 amino acids. The ends lost 0 bases at V and 5 bases at J; junction bases unmatched: 3. CDR1 is MNHEY and CDR2 is SVGAGI in the germline V gene.